A single sample gave rise to the 5 T cell receptor beta chains below, sequenced in a study of T cells in Graves' hyperthyroidism and ophthalmopathy. TCR beta CDR3 regions were amplified from RNA transcripts. The HTBI primer set was used in a first-round RT-PCR of the TCR CDR3. MiXCR, run by TCRdb on the multiplex PCR reads, gives a single entry per CDR3 protein. The sample consists of 300,000 to 450,000 distinct CDR3 sequences, just under 25% of them appearing once. The sample consisted of blood. Source of these receptors: a man aged 50 or older with Graves' hyperthyroidism.

This clonotype was picked up a small number of times. The CDR3 loop reads CASSSQGPYSNQPQHF. The CDR3 nucleotides read TGTGCCAGCAGCTCACAGGGTCCCTATAGCAATCAGCCCCAGCATTTT. The rearrangement links TRBV7-2 to TRBJ1-5, with D possibly matching TRBD1 (6 bases). Germline CDR1 is SGHTA and CDR2 is FQGNSA. Trimming left V 4 bases short and J 0 bases short, with 13 bases between. The CDR3 has 16 amino acids. The whole variable domain, filled in from reference TRBV7-2 and TRBJ1-5, reads GAGVSQSPSNKVTEKGKDVELRCDPISGHTALYWYRQSLGQGLEFLIYFQGNSAPDKSGLPSDRFSAERTGGSVSTLTIQRTQQEDSAVYLCASSSQGPYSNQPQHFGDGTRLSIL.

J is TRBJ2-3 and V is TRBV27; no definite D call. The CDR3 is 14 amino acids. The V and J ends lost 5 bases and 0 bases respectively, with 9 bases between them. CDR1 and CDR2 (germline): MNHEY, SMNVEV (reference sequence). CDR3 loop: CASSASSSTDTQYF. CDR3 bases: TGTGCCAGCAGTGCTAGTTCTAGCACAGATACGCAGTATTTT.

J is TRBJ2-6 and V is TRBV18, with D tentatively TRBD2 (6 bases). CDR3 length: 16 residues. Trimming took 2 bases from V and 4 from J, leaving 12 bases between them. Germline CDR1 KGHSH, CDR2 LQKENI. CDR3 in amino acids: CASSPGGLRGANVLTF. Here the CDR3 DNA reads TGTGCCAGCTCACCAGGAGGGCTAAGGGGGGCCAACGTCCTGACTTTC.

V is TRBV24-1 and J is TRBJ2-1; weak D call: TRBD1 (6 bases). This CDR3 spans 13 amino acids. Germline V gives CDR1 KGHDR, CDR2 SFDVKD. V lost 3 bases and J 8 bases, leaving 10 bases between the germline ends. CDR3 DNA: TGTGCCACCAGTGATGTTGGGGGCGATGAGCAGTTCTTC. Amino acid sequence: CATSDVGGDEQFF.

Points on this clonotype: This may be a read error, as it is one base from a much larger clone. The V call is TRBV2, the J call TRBJ2-7, with 10 bases matching TRBD2. The CDR3 covers 16 residues. Trimming cost V 3 bases and J 2 bases; bases outside gene matches: 7. Germline-derived CDR1 and CDR2 are SNHLY and FYNNEI. CDR3 in DNA: TGTGCCAGCAGTGAGACTAGCGGGTTTGAGCCCTACGAGCAGTACTTC. This sequence encodes CASSETSGFEPYEQYF.